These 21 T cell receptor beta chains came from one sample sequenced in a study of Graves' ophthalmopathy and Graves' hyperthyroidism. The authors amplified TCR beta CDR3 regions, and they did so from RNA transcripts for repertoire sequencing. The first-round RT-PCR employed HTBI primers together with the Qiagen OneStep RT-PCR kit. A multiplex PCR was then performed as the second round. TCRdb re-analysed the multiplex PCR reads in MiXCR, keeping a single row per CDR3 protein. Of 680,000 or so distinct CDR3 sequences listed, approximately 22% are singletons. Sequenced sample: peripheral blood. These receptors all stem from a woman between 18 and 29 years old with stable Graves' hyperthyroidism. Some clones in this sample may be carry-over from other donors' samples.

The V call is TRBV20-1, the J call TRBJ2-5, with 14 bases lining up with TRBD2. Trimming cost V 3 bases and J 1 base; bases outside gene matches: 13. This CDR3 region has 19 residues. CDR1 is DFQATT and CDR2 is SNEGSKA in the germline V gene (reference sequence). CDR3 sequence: CSARGLAGARESVQETQYF. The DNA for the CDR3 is TGCAGTGCTAGGGGACTAGCGGGAGCCCGAGAGTCAGTCCAAGAGACCCAGTACTTC.

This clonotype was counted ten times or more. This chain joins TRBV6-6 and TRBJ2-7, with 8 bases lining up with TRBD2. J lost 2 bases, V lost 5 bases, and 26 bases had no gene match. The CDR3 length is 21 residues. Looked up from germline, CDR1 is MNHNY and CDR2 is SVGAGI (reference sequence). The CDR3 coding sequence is TGTGCCAGCAGTACTACCCTCTCGGGACACCGGGGGCTAGCGGGTACCTACGAGCAGTACTTC. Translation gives CASSTTLSGHRGLAGTYEQYF.

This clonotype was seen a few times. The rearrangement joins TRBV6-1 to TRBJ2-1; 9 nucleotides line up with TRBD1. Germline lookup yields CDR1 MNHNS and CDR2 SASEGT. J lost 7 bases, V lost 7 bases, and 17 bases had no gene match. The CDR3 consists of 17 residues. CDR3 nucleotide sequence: TGTGCCAGCACCCAAAACTCGGGACAGGGTATCAGGAATGAGCAGTTCTTC. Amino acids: CASTQNSGQGIRNEQFF.

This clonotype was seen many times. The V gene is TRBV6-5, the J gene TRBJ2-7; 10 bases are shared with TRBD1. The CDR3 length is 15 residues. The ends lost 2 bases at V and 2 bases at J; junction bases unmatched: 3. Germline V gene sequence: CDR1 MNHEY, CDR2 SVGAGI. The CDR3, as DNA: TGTGCCAGCAGTTACGGGGACAGGGGAGCCTACGAGCAGTACTTC. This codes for CASSYGDRGAYEQYF.

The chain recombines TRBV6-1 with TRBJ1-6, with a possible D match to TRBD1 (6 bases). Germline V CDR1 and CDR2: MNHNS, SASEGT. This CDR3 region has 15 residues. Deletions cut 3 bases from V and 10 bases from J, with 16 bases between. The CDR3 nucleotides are TGTGCCAGCAGTGATAGACAGGTCTGGTGGTCACCCCTCCACTTT. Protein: CASSDRQVWWSPLHF.

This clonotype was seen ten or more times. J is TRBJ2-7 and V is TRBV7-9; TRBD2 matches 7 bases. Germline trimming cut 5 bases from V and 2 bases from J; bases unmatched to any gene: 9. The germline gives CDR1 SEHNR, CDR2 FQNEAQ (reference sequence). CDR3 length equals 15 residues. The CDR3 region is CASSPPGREPYEQYF. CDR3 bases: TGTGCCAGCAGCCCACCGGGGAGGGAGCCCTACGAGCAGTACTTC. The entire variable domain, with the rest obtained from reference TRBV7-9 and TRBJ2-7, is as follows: DTGVSQNPRHKITKRGQNVTFRCDPISEHNRLYWYRQTLGQGPEFLTYFQNEAQLEKSRLLSDRFSAERPKGSFSTLEIQRTEQGDSAMYLCASSPPGREPYEQYFGPGTRLTVT.

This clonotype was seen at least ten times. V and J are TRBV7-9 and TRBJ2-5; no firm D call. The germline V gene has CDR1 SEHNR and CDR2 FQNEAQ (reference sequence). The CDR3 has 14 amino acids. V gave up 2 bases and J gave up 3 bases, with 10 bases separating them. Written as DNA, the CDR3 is TGTGCCAGCAGCTTATCTGACTTCAAAGAGACCCAGTACTTC. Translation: CASSLSDFKETQYF.

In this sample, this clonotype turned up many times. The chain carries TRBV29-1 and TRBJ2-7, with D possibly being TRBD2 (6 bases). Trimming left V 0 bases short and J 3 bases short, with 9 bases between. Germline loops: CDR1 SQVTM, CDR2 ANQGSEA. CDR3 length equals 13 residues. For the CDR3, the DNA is TGCAGCGTTGAAGAAGGAGGGCGCTACGAGCAGTACTTC. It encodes CSVEEGGRYEQYF.

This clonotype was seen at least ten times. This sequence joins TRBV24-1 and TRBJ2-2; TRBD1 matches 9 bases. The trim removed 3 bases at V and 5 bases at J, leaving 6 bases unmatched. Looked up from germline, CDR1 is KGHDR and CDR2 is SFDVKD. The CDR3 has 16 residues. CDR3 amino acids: CATSDGGQGETGELFF. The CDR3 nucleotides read TGTGCCACCAGTGATGGGGGACAGGGCGAAACCGGGGAGCTGTTTTTT.

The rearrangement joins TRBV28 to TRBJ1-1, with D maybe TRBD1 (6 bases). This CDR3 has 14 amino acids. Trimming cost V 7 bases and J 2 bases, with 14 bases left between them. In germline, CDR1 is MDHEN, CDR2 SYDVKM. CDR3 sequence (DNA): TGTGCCAGCATGGCGGGAGGGGGAAACACTGAAGCTTTCTTT. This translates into CASMAGGGNTEAFF.

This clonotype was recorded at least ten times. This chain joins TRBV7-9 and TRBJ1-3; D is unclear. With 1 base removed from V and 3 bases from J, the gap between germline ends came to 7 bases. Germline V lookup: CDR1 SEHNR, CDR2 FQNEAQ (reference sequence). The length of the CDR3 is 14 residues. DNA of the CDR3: TGTGCCAGCAGCTTAGACTTGGGTGGAAACACCATATATTTT. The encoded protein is CASSLDLGGNTIYF. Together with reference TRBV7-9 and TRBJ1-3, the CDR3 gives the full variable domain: DTGVSQNPRHKITKRGQNVTFRCDPISEHNRLYWYRQTLGQGPEFLTYFQNEAQLEKSRLLSDRFSAERPKGSFSTLEIQRTEQGDSAMYLCASSLDLGGNTIYFGEGSWLTVV.

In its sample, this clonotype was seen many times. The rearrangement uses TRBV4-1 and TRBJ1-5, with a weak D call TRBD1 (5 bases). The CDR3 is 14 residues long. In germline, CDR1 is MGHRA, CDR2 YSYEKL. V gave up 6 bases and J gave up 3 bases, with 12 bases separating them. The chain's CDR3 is CASSPQGFNQPQHF. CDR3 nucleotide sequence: TGCGCCAGCAGTCCGCAGGGTTTCAATCAGCCCCAGCATTTT.

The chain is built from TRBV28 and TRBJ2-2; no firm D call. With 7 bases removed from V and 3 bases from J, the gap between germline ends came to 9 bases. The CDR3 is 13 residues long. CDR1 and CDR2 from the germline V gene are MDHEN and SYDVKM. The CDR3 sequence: CASIKVDTGELFF. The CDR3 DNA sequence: TGTGCCAGCATTAAGGTGGACACCGGGGAGCTGTTTTTT.

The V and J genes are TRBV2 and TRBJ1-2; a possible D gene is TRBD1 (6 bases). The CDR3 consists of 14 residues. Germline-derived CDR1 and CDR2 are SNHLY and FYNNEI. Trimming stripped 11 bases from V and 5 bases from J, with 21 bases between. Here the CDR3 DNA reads TGTGCCCGCTCTGGGGACACTGAGTCGTATGGCTACACCTTC. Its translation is CARSGDTESYGYTF.

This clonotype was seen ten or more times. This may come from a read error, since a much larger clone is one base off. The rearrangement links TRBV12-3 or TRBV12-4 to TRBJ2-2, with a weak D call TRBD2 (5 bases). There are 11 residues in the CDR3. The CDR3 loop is CASSFTGELCF. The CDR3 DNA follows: TGTGCCAGCAGTTTCACCGGGGAGCTGTGTTTT.

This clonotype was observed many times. The CDR3 bases are TGTGCCAGCAGTTTAGGGTTAGGGGGCAATCAGCCCCAGCATTTT. This sequence encodes CASSLGLGGNQPQHF. The V and J genes are TRBV27 and TRBJ1-5; TRBD1 is a possible D gene (5 bases). This CDR3 has 15 amino acids. With 2 bases removed from V and 2 bases from J, the gap between germline ends came to 10 bases. Per the germline V gene, CDR1 is MNHEY and CDR2 is SMNVEV (reference sequence).

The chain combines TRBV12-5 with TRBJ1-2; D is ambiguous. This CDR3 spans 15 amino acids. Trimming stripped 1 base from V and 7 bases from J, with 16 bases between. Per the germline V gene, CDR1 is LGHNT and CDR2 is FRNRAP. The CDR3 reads CASGLDPLVRFGYTF. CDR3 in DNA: TGTGCTAGTGGTTTGGACCCTCTAGTTAGATTTGGCTACACCTTC.

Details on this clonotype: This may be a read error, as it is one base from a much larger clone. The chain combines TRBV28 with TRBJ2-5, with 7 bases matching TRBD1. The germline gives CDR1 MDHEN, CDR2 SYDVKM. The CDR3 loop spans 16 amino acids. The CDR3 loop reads CASSHPGQKIQETQDF. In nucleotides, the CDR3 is TGTGCCAGCAGTCACCCGGGACAGAAAATCCAAGAGACCCAGGACTTC.

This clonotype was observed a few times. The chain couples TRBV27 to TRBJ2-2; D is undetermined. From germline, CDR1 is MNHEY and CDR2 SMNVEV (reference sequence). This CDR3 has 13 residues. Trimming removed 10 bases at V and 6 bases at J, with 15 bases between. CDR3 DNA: TGTGCCACCTCATTGGGTTGGGCCGGGGAGCTGTTTTTT. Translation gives CATSLGWAGELFF.

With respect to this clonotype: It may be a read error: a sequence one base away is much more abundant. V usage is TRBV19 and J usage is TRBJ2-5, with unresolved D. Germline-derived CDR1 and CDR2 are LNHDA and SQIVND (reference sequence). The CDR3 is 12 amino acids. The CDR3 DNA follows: TGTGCCAGTAGTATAGGCCAAGAGACCAAGTACTTC. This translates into CASSIGQETKYF.

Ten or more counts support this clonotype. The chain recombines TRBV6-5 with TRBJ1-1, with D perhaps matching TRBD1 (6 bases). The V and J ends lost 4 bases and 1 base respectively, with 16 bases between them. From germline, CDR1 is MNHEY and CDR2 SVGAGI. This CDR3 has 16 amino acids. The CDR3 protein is CASSLRGRGRNTEAFF. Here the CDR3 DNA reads TGTGCCAGCAGTTTGAGGGGGAGAGGCAGGAACACTGAAGCTTTCTTT.